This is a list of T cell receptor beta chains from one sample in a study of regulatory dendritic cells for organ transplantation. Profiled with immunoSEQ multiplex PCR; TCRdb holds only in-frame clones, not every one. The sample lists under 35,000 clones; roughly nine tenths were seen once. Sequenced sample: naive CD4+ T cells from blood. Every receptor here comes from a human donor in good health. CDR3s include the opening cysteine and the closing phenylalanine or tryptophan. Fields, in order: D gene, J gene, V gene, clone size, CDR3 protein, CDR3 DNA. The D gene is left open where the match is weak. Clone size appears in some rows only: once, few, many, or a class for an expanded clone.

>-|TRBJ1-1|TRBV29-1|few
CSVGPVQATFF
TGCAGCGTTGGGCCAGTACAGGCAACTTTCTTT
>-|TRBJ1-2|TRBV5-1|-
CASSLEAGYGYTF
TGCGCCAGCAGCTTGGAGGCAGGTTATGGCTACACCTTC
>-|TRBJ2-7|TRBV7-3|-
CASSLNVFPTAYEQYF
TGTGCCAGCAGCTTAAACGTGTTCCCCACGGCCTACGAGCAGTACTTC
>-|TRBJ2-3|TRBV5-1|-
CASSLVGAGGRQSNGTDTQYF
TGCGCCAGCAGCTTGGTTGGGGCAGGGGGGCGACAATCCAATGGCACAGATACGCAGTATTTT
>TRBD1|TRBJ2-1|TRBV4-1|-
CASSRTGDEYNEQFF
TGCGCCAGCAGCCGGACAGGTGACGAATACAATGAGCAGTTCTTC
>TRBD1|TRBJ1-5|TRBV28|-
CASSLWATRDRDQPQHF
TGTGCCAGCAGTTTATGGGCCACCCGGGACAGAGATCAGCCCCAGCATTTT
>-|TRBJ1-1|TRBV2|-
CASRAILGSEAFF
TGTGCCAGCAGGGCAATACTAGGGTCTGAAGCTTTCTTT
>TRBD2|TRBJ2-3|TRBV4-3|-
CASSQGSGGSTDTQYF
TGCGCCAGCAGCCAAGGGTCGGGGGGGAGTACAGATACGCAGTATTTT
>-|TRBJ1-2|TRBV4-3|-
CASSQGIPPNYGYTF
TGCGCCAGCAGCCAAGGTATCCCCCCTAACTATGGCTACACCTTC
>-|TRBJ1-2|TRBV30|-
CAWSGPPTGLSGYTF
TGTGCCTGGAGTGGACCTCCTACGGGCCTTTCTGGCTACACCTTC
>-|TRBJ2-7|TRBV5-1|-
CASSFSGGGHYEQYF
TGCGCCAGCAGCTTCAGTGGAGGGGGCCACTACGAGCAGTACTTC
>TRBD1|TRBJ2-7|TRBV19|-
CASSTAQGSSYEQYF
TGTGCCAGTAGTACCGCACAGGGGTCTTCCTACGAGCAGTACTTC
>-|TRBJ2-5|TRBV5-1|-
CASSLASATETQYF
TGCGCCAGCAGCTTGGCCAGTGCGACAGAGACCCAGTACTTC
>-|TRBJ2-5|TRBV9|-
CASSPLEETQYF
TGTGCCAGCAGCCCTTTGGAGGAAACCCAGTACTTC
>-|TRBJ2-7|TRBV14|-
CASSQALPGTISYEQYF
TGTGCCAGCAGCCAAGCTCTCCCAGGCACCATTTCCTACGAGCAGTACTTC
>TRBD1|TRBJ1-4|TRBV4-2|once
CASSPASGGAANEKLFF
TGTGCCAGCAGCCCGGCCTCAGGGGGCGCAGCTAATGAAAAACTGTTTTTT
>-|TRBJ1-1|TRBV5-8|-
CASSLRGSGEAFF
TGTGCCAGCAGCTTGAGAGGGTCGGGTGAAGCTTTCTTT
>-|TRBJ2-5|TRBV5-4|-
CASSLDGYQETQYF
TGTGCCAGCAGTTTGGACGGATACCAAGAGACCCAGTACTTC
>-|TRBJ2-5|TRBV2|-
CASSEVGLPAETQYF
TGTGCCAGCAGTGAAGTCGGACTACCCGCAGAGACCCAGTACTTC
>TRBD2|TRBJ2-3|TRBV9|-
CASSVEGKRGDTQYF
TGTGCCAGCAGCGTAGAGGGCAAGCGGGGAGATACGCAGTATTTT
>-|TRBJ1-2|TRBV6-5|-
CASSYSERVQDYGYTF
TGTGCCAGCAGTTACTCGGAAAGGGTCCAGGACTATGGCTACACCTTC
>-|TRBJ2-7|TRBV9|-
CASSPRGTATEGEQYF
TGTGCCAGCAGCCCCCGTGGGACCGCCACCGAGGGGGAGCAGTACTTC
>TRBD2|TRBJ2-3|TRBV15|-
CATSRDYGTSGTDTQYF
TGTGCCACCAGCAGAGATTACGGCACTAGCGGCACAGATACGCAGTATTTT
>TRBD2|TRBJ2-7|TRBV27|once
CASSLPGLAGMDEQYF
TGTGCCAGCAGTCTCCCGGGACTAGCGGGGATGGACGAGCAGTACTTC
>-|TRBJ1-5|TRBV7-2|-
CASRRDSQRNQPQHF
TGTGCCAGCAGACGGGACTCTCAGCGCAATCAGCCCCAGCATTTT
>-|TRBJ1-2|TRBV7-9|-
CASSFAGNYGYTF
TGTGCCAGCAGCTTTGCTGGCAACTATGGCTACACCTTC
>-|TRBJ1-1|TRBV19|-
CASSLQGISDEAFF
TGTGCCAGTAGTCTCCAGGGGATATCGGATGAAGCTTTCTTT
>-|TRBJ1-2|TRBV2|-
CASTPGGNYGYTF
TGTGCCAGCACTCCGGGAGGCAACTATGGCTACACCTTC
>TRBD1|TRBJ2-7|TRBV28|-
CASSFYDRGIAYEQYF
TGTGCCAGCAGTTTCTACGACAGGGGCATCGCCTACGAGCAGTACTTC
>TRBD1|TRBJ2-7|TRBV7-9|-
CASSSPTGGSSYEQYF
TGTGCCAGCAGCTCCCCGACAGGGGGTAGCTCCTACGAGCAGTACTTC
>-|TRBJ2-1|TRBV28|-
CASSFRGWSEQFF
TGTGCCAGCAGTTTCCGGGGGTGGAGTGAGCAGTTCTTC
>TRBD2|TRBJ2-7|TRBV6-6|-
CASSTPREITYEQYF
TGTGCCAGCAGTACTCCGCGGGAGATCACCTACGAGCAGTACTTC
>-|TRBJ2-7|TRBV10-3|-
CAIGWGSEQYF
TGTGCCATCGGGTGGGGTAGTGAGCAGTACTTC
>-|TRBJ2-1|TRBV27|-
CASSLSLRVYNEQFF
TGTGCCAGCAGTTTATCCCTCCGTGTGTACAATGAGCAGTTCTTC
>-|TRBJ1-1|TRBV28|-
CASSTRQAPRGNTEAFF
TGTGCCAGCAGTACCAGGCAGGCCCCAAGGGGGAACACTGAAGCTTTCTTT
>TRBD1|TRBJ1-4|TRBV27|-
CASSLDRAGAQKLFF
TGTGCCAGCAGTTTAGACAGGGCCGGAGCCCAAAAACTGTTTTTT
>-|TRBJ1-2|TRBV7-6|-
CASSPQQEGRNGYTF
TGTGCCAGCAGCCCCCAACAGGAAGGGCGGAACGGCTACACCTTC
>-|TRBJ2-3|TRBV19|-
CASSTRGLGTDTQYF
TGTGCCAGTAGTACTCGGGGGTTGGGGACAGATACGCAGTATTTT
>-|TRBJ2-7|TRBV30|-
CAWSGLTGAYYEQYF
TGTGCCTGGAGTGGATTGACTGGAGCCTACTACGAGCAGTACTTC
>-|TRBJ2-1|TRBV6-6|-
CASSLRGNNEQFF
TGTGCCAGCAGTTTAAGGGGAAACAATGAGCAGTTCTTC
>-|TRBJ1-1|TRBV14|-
CASSQDPRFRVGAFF
TGTGCCAGCAGCCAAGATCCCCGATTTCGTGTTGGAGCTTTCTTT
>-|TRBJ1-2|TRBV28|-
CASRTTAPYGYTF
TGTGCCAGCAGGACGACAGCGCCCTATGGCTACACCTTC
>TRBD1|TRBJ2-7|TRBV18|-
CASSPRDRGPYEQYF
TGTGCCAGCTCACCCCGGGACAGGGGCCCGTACGAGCAGTACTTC
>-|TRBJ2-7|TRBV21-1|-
CASSAPMVTGVDEQYF
TGTGCCAGCAGCGCCCCCATGGTGACAGGGGTCGACGAGCAGTACTTC
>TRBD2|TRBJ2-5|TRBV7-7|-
CASSARPAGVGETQYF
TGTGCTAGCAGCGCGCGCCCCGCGGGAGTCGGAGAGACCCAGTACTTC
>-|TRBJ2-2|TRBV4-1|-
CASSQEWGGGELFF
TGCGCCAGCAGCCAAGAATGGGGTGGCGGGGAGCTGTTTTTT
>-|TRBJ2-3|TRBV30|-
CAWSVSSAPPNTQYF
TGTGCCTGGAGTGTAAGTAGCGCCCCTCCAAATACGCAGTATTTT